The 8 T cell receptor beta chains listed next were all sequenced from one sample in a study of blood T cell repertoires in COVID-19. Sequenced by immunoSEQ multiplex PCR; TCRdb stores in-frame clones only, minus some. The sample yields 140,000 to 150,000 clones, 75% to 90% seen once. The material sequenced was peripheral blood. The source of these receptors is a woman aged 50 to 60 with acute or convalescent COVID-19.

The chain links TRBV2 to TRBJ2-7, with 7 bases identical to TRBD1. The CDR3 length is 12 residues. Germline loops: CDR1 SNHLY, CDR2 FYNNEI. V lost 7 bases to trimming and J lost 3 bases; unmatched junction nucleotides: 3. Written as DNA, the CDR3 is TGTGCCAGCATAGACAGGGACTACGAGCAGTACTTC. This encodes CASIDRDYEQYF.

This clone appeared once. The V gene is TRBV24-1, the J gene TRBJ2-2; D is unresolved. CDR1 and CDR2 from the germline V gene are KGHDR and SFDVKD. V lost 0 bases to trimming and J lost 0 bases, with 4 bases between them. This CDR3 has 15 residues. CDR3 residues: CATSDLETNTGELFF. CDR3 nucleotides: TGTGCCACCAGTGATTTGGAGACGAACACCGGGGAGCTGTTTTTT.

This clone occurred once. The chain recombines TRBV6-4 with TRBJ1-2; perhaps TRBD1 as D (6 bases). The CDR3 covers 16 residues. The V gene's germline CDR1 is MRHNA and CDR2 SNTAGT. V lost 6 bases and J lost 3, with 20 bases in between. The CDR3 protein is CASSAPWRGRDYGYTF. The CDR3 nucleotides read TGTGCCAGCAGCGCCCCTTGGAGGGGGAGGGACTATGGCTACACCTTC.

The chain employs TRBV5-4 and TRBJ1-6; D ambiguous. This CDR3 comprises 14 residues. Germline loops: CDR1 SGHNT, CDR2 YYREEE (reference sequence). V lost 0 bases, J lost 5 bases, and 6 bases lay in between. The CDR3 sequence: CASSLGHNNSPLHF. CDR3 sequence (DNA): TGTGCCAGCAGCTTGGGACACAATAATTCACCCCTCCACTTT.

The rearrangement links TRBV9 to TRBJ2-7; D gene uncertain. Trimming removed 0 bases from V and 3 bases from J, with 7 bases in between. Looked up from germline, CDR1 is SGDLS and CDR2 is YYNGEE. There are 13 residues in the CDR3. Here the CDR3 reads CASSVAPNYEQYF. The CDR3 region has the DNA TGTGCCAGCAGCGTAGCCCCCAACTACGAGCAGTACTTC.

This clone was seen only once. The rearrangement links TRBV7-2 to TRBJ1-6; the match to TRBD1 covers 10 bases. This CDR3 has 16 residues. Germline trimming cut 4 bases from V and 8 bases from J; bases unmatched to any gene: 8. Germline assignment: CDR1 SGHTA and CDR2 FQGNSA. CDR3 protein: CASSSMTGGKDSPLHF. The DNA for the CDR3 is TGTGCCAGCAGCTCTATGACAGGGGGCAAGGATTCACCCCTCCACTTT.

This chain joins TRBV7-2 and TRBJ2-1; D remains ambiguous. V lost 0 bases and J 0 bases, leaving 6 bases between the germline ends. Looked up from germline, CDR1 is SGHTA and CDR2 is FQGNSA. The CDR3 is made up of 15 amino acids. This chain's CDR3 is CASSLAESSYNEQFF. DNA of the CDR3: TGTGCCAGCAGCTTAGCGGAGAGCTCCTACAATGAGCAGTTCTTC.

The chain has TRBV6-5 and TRBJ2-7; 8 bases are shared with TRBD2. Per the germline V gene, CDR1 is MNHEY and CDR2 is SVGAGI. V lost 4 bases and J lost 3; bases outside the gene matches: 5. This CDR3 has 14 residues. In nucleotides, the CDR3 is TGTGCCAGCAGTTCAGCGGGAGACCTCTACGAGCAGTACTTC. It translates to CASSSAGDLYEQYF.